The clone carrying this T cell receptor (beta chain) appeared a few times. Some clones are missing from TCRdb's copy, which holds only in-frame ones; the method was immunoSEQ multiplex PCR. The sample lists several thousand clones; 15% were seen once. CDR1 is MNHGY, CDR2 SAAAGT, per germline. Germline trimming cut 7 bases from V and 2 bases from J; bases unmatched to any gene: 5. This CDR3 comprises 15 residues. This record belongs to a study of T cells in localized non-small cell lung cancer. V gene TRBV6-8 combines with J gene TRBJ2-7; 13 positions match TRBD2. Sample: normal lung tissue next to the tumor, taken before any cancer treatment. This TCR derives from a male donor older than 55 with stage II squamous cell lung carcinoma. The CDR3 nucleotides are TGTGCCAGCACCGCGACTAGCGGGAGGACCTACGAGCAGTACTTC. Its translation: CASTATSGRTYEQYF.